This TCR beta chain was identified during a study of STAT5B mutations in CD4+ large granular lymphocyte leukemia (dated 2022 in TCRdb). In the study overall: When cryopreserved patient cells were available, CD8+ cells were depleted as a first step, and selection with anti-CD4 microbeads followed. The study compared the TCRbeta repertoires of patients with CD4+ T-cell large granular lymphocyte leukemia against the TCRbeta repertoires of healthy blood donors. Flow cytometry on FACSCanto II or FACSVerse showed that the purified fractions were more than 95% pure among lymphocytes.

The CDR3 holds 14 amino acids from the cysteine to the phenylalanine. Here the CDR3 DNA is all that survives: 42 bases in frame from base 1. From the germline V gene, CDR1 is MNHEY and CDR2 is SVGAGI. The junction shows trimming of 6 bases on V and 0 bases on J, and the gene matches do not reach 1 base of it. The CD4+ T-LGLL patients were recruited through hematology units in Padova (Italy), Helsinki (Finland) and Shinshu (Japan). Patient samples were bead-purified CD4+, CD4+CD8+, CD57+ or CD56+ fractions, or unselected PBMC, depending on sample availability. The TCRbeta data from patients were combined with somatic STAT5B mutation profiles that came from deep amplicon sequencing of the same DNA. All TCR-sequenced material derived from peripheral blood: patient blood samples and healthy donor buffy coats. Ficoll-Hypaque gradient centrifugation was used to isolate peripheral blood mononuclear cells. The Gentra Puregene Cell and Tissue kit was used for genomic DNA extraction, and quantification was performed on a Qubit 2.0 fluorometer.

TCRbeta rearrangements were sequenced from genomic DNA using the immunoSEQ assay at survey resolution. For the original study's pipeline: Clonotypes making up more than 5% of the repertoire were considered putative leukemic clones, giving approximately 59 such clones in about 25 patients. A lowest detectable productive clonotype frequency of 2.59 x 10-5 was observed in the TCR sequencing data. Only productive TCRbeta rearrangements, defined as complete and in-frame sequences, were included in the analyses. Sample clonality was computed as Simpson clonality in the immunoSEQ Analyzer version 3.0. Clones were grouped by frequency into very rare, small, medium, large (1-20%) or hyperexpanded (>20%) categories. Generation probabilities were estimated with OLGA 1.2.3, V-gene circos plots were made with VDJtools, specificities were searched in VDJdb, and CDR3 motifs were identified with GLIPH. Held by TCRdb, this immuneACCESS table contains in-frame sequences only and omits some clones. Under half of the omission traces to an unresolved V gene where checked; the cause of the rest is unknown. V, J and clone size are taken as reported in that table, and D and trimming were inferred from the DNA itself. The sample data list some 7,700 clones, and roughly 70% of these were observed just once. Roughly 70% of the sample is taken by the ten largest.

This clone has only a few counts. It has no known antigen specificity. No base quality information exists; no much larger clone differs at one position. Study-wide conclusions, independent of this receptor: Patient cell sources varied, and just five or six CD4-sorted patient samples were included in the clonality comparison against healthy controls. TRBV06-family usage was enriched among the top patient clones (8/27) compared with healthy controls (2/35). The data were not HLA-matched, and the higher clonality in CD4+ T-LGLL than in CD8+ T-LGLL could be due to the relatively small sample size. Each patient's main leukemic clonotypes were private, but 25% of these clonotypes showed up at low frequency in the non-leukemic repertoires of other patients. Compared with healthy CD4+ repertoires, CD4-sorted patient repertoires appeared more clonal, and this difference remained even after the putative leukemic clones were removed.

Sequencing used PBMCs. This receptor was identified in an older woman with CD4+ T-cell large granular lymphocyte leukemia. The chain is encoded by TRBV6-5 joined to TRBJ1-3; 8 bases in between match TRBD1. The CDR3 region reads CASRTGGSGNTIYF. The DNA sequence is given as TGTGCCAGCAGAACAGGGGGCTCTGGAAACACCATATATTTT.